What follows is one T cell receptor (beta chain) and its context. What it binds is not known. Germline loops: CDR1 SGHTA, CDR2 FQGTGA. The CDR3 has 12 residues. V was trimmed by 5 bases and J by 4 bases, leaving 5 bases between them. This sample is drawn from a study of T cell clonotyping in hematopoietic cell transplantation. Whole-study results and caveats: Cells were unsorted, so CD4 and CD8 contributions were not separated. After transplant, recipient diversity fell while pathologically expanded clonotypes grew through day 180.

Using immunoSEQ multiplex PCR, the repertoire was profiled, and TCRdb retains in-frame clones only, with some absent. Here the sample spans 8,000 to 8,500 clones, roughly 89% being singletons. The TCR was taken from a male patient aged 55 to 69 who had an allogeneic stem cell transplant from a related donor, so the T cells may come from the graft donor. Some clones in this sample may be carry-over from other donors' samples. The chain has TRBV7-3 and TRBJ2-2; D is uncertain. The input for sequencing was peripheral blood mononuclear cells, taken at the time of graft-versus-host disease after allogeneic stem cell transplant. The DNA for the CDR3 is TGTGCCAGCAGCAGGGTCACCGGGGAGCTGTTTTTT. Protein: CASSRVTGELFF. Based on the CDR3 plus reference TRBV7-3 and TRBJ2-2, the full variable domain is GAGVSQTPSNKVTEKGKYVELRCDPISGHTALYWYRQSLGQGPEFLIYFQGTGAADDSGLPNDRFFAVRPEGSVSTLKIQRTERGDSAVYLCASSRVTGELFFGEGSRLTVL.